This TCR beta chain appears in the sequencing data of a study of T-cell reconstitution after alpha-beta-depleted transplantation in children. The study's findings and limits: T-cell numbers and diversity one year post-transplant derived largely from freshly generated T cells. Surviving recipient T cells and thymic progenitors produced the high day-60 TCRbeta diversity seen in some patients.

V trimming: 0 bases; J trimming: 11 bases; junction bases outside the gene matches: 8. This CDR3 is built from 15 residues. CDR1 is SGHRS, CDR2 YFSETQ, per germline. A library of TCRbeta sequences, prepared with unique molecular identifiers, was generated. TCRdb processed the PCR reads anew with MiXCR; each CDR3 protein has one entry. The repertoire has over 90,000 distinct CDR3 sequences, 7% to 8% of them found once; the top ten carry around 15%. This clonotype was recorded a few times. Its antigen is unknown. This TCR derives from a boy aged 2 to 10 with acute lymphoblastic leukemia, due to receive a stem cell transplant. The chain couples TRBV5-1 to TRBJ1-6, with 7 bases aligning to TRBD1. The starting material was PBMCs, obtained before TCRalphabeta/CD19-depleted stem cell transplant. CDR3 sequence reads: CASSLAQRGLTPLHF. The CDR3, as DNA: TGCGCCAGCAGCTTGGCGCAGAGGGGGCTTACACCCCTCCACTTT.